The 2 T cell receptor beta chains given below trace back to one sample, sequenced in a study of HIV-infected patients and healthy controls. 400 to 550 ng RNA was reverse transcribed with alpha and beta constant-region primers. Each of the alpha and beta chains got its own library through chain-specific third strand synthesis with indices. TCRdb reprocessed the 5' RACE reads via MiXCR and lists one record per CDR3 protein. The table includes about 14,000 distinct CDR3 sequences, around 10% detected once. Follow-up blood was drawn about 14 weeks, roughly three months, after antiretroviral therapy began. No cell fractionation was done, so the repertoire covers all unsorted peripheral blood T cells. The sample was blood, taken during antiretroviral therapy. All receptors come from an adult with HIV infection. The donor label of this sample is uncertain.

The J gene is TRBJ2-1, the V gene TRBV21-1; no check of the table's D call, TRBD2, against the DNA was made. TRBV21-1 is labeled a pseudogene. This CDR3 contains 17 residues. DNA for the CDR3: TGTGCCAGCAGCAAATCTAGCGGGGGGGGTGGTAGCAATGAGCAGTTCTTC. Protein product: CASSKSSGGGGSNEQFF.

This clonotype was seen at least ten times. The V gene is TRBV11-2, the J gene TRBJ2-7; 10 bases are shared with TRBD2. V lost 5 bases and J lost 2; bases outside the gene matches: 6. This CDR3 has 15 amino acids. Germline V gene lookup returns CDR1 SGHAT and CDR2 FQNNGV. DNA for the CDR3: TGTGCCAGCAGCCTAAGGACTAGCGGTGCCTACGAGCAGTACTTC. This gives the protein CASSLRTSGAYEQYF.